Shown below are 26 T cell receptor beta chains from a single sample sequenced in a study of shared clonotypes between healthy human individuals. Using immunoSEQ multiplex PCR, the repertoire was profiled, and TCRdb retains in-frame clones only, with some absent. This table has about 2.3 million clones, approximately 90% appearing once. Sequencing was done on a sample of naive CD4+ T cells from PBMCs. Subset of the sample: CD45RA+ positively selected. The receptors were sampled from a man younger than 35 in good health. Some clones in this sample may be carry-over from other donors' samples.

J is TRBJ2-7 and V is TRBV6-6; D ambiguous. The germline V gene encodes CDR1 MNHNY and CDR2 SVGAGI (reference sequence). The CDR3 length is 12 residues. The V end was cut by 6 bases, the J end by 5 bases, with 11 bases between. Written as DNA, the CDR3 is TGTGCCAGCAGCCTTCATCGGGACGAGCAGTACTTC. Amino acid sequence: CASSLHRDEQYF.

Note on this clone: Other DNA sequences in the sample encode the same CDR3. The rearrangement joins TRBV4-1 to TRBJ1-5; a possible D gene is TRBD1 (6 bases). The germline V gene encodes CDR1 MGHRA and CDR2 YSYEKL. V dropped 3 bases and J dropped 3 bases, with 15 bases sitting between them. This CDR3 region has 16 residues. CDR3 in DNA: TGCGCCAGCAGCCACTCCTCCGGGACACTCAATCAGCCCCAGCATTTT. Its protein is CASSHSSGTLNQPQHF.

The chain recombines TRBV6-1 with TRBJ2-1, with 12 bases matching TRBD2. Per germline, CDR1 MNHNS and CDR2 SASEGT. This CDR3 is 20 amino acids long. The J segment lost 1 base and the V segment lost 2 bases, leaving 12 bases of the junction unmatched. CDR3 protein: CASSEKGLAGSHPSYNEQFF. The CDR3 DNA sequence: TGTGCCAGCAGTGAAAAGGGACTAGCGGGCTCACACCCTTCCTACAATGAGCAGTTCTTC.

The chain has TRBV7-2 and TRBJ2-7; possible D gene TRBD1, 6 bases. Per the germline V gene, CDR1 is SGHTA and CDR2 is FQGNSA. The CDR3 runs to 14 residues. V dropped 6 bases and J dropped 1 base, with 13 bases sitting between them. The CDR3 DNA follows: TGTGCCAGCAGAACCGACAGGTTTTCCTACGAGCAGTACTTC. It specifies CASRTDRFSYEQYF.

The chain links TRBV7-9 to TRBJ1-2, with D perhaps TRBD1 (6 bases). The ends were cut back, 5 bases at V and 0 bases at J, with 10 bases in the middle. CDR3 length equals 14 residues. Per the germline V gene, CDR1 is SEHNR and CDR2 is FQNEAQ (reference sequence). The CDR3, as DNA: TGTGCCAGCAGCGTAGGACAGTCTAACTATGGCTACACCTTC. Its translation is CASSVGQSNYGYTF.

V and J are TRBV2 and TRBJ1-1; D ambiguous. CDR3 length: 13 amino acids. Looked up from germline, CDR1 is SNHLY and CDR2 is FYNNEI. V dropped 9 bases and J dropped 7 bases, with 18 bases sitting between them. The CDR3 bases are TGTGCCAGTAGGACTCTCCGGACCCGTGAAGCTTTCTTT. It yields the protein CASRTLRTREAFF. The full variable domain, in which reference TRBV2 and TRBJ1-1 provide the parts outside the CDR3, is EPEVTQTPSHQVTQMGQEVILRCVPISNHLYFYWYRQILGQKVEFLVSFYNNEISEKSEIFDDQFSVERPDGSNFTLKIRSTKLEDSAMYFCASRTLRTREAFFGQGTRLTVV.

This chain joins TRBV30 and TRBJ2-6; no clear D. In germline, CDR1 is GTSNPN, CDR2 SVGIG (reference sequence). V was trimmed by 0 bases and J by 0 bases, leaving 9 bases between them. The CDR3 contains 16 residues. CDR3 bases: TGTGCCTGGAGTGTATACGCCCGCTCTGGGGCCAACGTCCTGACTTTC. Protein sequence: CAWSVYARSGANVLTF.

This clone was counted only a few times. The chain links TRBV9 to TRBJ1-4; D gene ambiguous. Germline CDR1 and CDR2: SGDLS and YYNGEE. The CDR3 runs to 12 residues. V dropped 3 bases and J dropped 7 bases, with 7 bases sitting between them. CDR3 bases: TGTGCCAGCAGCGCACCTGGTGAAAAACTGTTTTTT. Protein product: CASSAPGEKLFF.

Here the CDR3 reads CASSKGTGLVYEQYF. The CDR3 DNA sequence: TGTGCCAGTAGTAAGGGGACAGGGTTAGTCTACGAGCAGTACTTC. J is TRBJ2-7 and V is TRBV19; 9 bases map to TRBD1. The CDR3 runs to 15 residues. The V gene end was trimmed by 4 bases and the J gene end by 3 bases; junction bases not matched to a gene: 7. Per the germline V gene, CDR1 is LNHDA and CDR2 is SQIVND (reference sequence).

The rearrangement joins TRBV28 to TRBJ1-1; D call uncertain. The CDR3 loop spans 17 amino acids. CDR1 is MDHEN, CDR2 SYDVKM, per germline. V dropped 7 bases and J dropped 0 bases, with 21 bases sitting between them. The DNA for the CDR3 is TGTGCCAGCAAGTTATGGGGTCCGAAAAAACTGAACACTGAAGCTTTCTTT. Translation gives CASKLWGPKKLNTEAFF.

J is TRBJ2-6 and V is TRBV9; unclear D gene. The CDR3 loop spans 15 amino acids. The germline V gene has CDR1 SGDLS and CDR2 YYNGEE. V lost 1 base and J 1 base, leaving 6 bases between the germline ends. The CDR3: CASSVLTSGANVLTF. The DNA of the CDR3 is TGTGCCAGCAGCGTATTGACTTCTGGGGCCAACGTCCTGACTTTC.

The rearrangement uses TRBV28 and TRBJ1-4, with a weak D call TRBD1 (6 bases). V lost 4 bases to trimming and J lost 7 bases, with 16 bases between them. Germline V CDR1 and CDR2: MDHEN, SYDVKM. The CDR3 sequence is 15 residues long. The CDR3 protein is CASSSAGARGEKLFF. The CDR3 nucleotides read TGTGCCAGCAGTTCCGCGGGGGCCCGGGGTGAAAAACTGTTTTTT.

The rearrangement links TRBV11-2 to TRBJ2-5; D gene ambiguous. Trimming stripped 0 bases from V and 5 bases from J, with 13 bases between. The length of the CDR3 is 15 residues. The V gene's germline CDR1 is SGHAT and CDR2 FQNNGV. The CDR3 DNA sequence: TGTGCCAGCAGCTTAGATGCTAGTCTGCTTGAGACCCAGTACTTC. The encoded protein is CASSLDASLLETQYF.

V is TRBV28 and J is TRBJ1-3; D is uncertain. The germline CDR1 and CDR2 sequences are MDHEN and SYDVKM. Trimming took off 6 bases at V and 3 bases at J, with 9 bases between the two ends. CDR3 length equals 13 residues. The CDR3 coding sequence is TGTGCCAGCAGAAAAAACGATGGAAACACCATATATTTT. Amino acid sequence: CASRKNDGNTIYF.

For the CDR3, the DNA is TGTGCCAGCAGCTTACAGGGTCGACACTCCTACAATGAGCAGTTCTTC. Protein product: CASSLQGRHSYNEQFF. The V and J genes are TRBV7-2 and TRBJ2-1; possibly TRBD1 for D (5 bases). This CDR3 has 16 residues. V lost 2 bases, J lost 0 bases, and 11 bases lay in between. Germline lookup yields CDR1 SGHTA and CDR2 FQGNSA. Together with reference TRBV7-2 and TRBJ2-1, the CDR3 gives the full variable domain: GAGVSQSPSNKVTEKGKDVELRCDPISGHTALYWYRQSLGQGLEFLIYFQGNSAPDKSGLPSDRFSAERTGGSVSTLTIQRTQQEDSAVYLCASSLQGRHSYNEQFFGPGTRLTVL.

The chain links TRBV5-1 to TRBJ2-1; a weak D match, TRBD1 (6 bases). V lost 0 bases and J 0 bases, leaving 16 bases between the germline ends. CDR3 length: 18 residues. CDR1 is SGHRS, CDR2 YFSETQ, per germline. The CDR3 reads CASSLGQVLRSSYNEQFF. CDR3 in DNA: TGCGCCAGCAGCTTGGGACAGGTGCTCCGGAGCTCCTACAATGAGCAGTTCTTC.

With regard to this clone: Different DNA sequences within this sample yield the same CDR3. V and J are TRBV5-4 and TRBJ2-1; a possible D gene is TRBD1 (6 bases). V lost 0 bases, J lost 0 bases, and 7 bases lay in between. In germline, CDR1 is SGHNT, CDR2 YYREEE (reference sequence). The CDR3 sequence is 15 residues long. In DNA, the CDR3 is TGTGCCAGCAGCTTGGACAGGGCCTCCTACAATGAGCAGTTCTTC. Amino acids: CASSLDRASYNEQFF. The full variable domain, rest sourced from reference TRBV5-4 and TRBJ2-1, is ETGVTQSPTHLIKTRGQQVTLRCSSQSGHNTVSWYQQALGQGPQFIFQYYREEENGRGNFPPRFSGLQFPNYSSELNVNALELDDSALYLCASSLDRASYNEQFFGPGTRLTVL.

The rearrangement joins TRBV7-2 to TRBJ1-4, with D possibly being TRBD1 (6 bases). V dropped 3 bases and J dropped 4 bases, with 12 bases sitting between them. The germline gives CDR1 SGHTA, CDR2 FQGNSA. The CDR3 consists of 15 residues. As DNA, the CDR3 is TGTGCCAGCAGCTTGAAAAGGGGGTTTAATGAAAAACTGTTTTTT. Amino acid sequence: CASSLKRGFNEKLFF. Full variable domain (missing parts from reference TRBV7-2 and TRBJ1-4): GAGVSQSPSNKVTEKGKDVELRCDPISGHTALYWYRQSLGQGLEFLIYFQGNSAPDKSGLPSDRFSAERTGGSVSTLTIQRTQQEDSAVYLCASSLKRGFNEKLFFGSGTQLSVL.

CDR3 in DNA: TGTGCCAGCAGCCAAGGGTTGGGACTAGCGGGAAATGAGCAGTTCTTC. Translating gives CASSQGLGLAGNEQFF. The genes are TRBV4-2 and TRBJ2-1; 13 bases agree with TRBD2. Per the germline V gene, CDR1 is LGHNA and CDR2 is YNFKEQ. The trim removed 1 base at V and 7 bases at J, leaving 4 bases unmatched. There are 16 residues in the CDR3.

CDR3 nucleotide sequence: TGTGCCAGCAGTGTTGCAGAGGGGGAGACCCAGTACTTC. Protein product: CASSVAEGETQYF. This chain connects TRBV2 to TRBJ2-5; D assignment may be TRBD1 or TRBD2 (5 bases each). Trimming cost V 4 bases and J 5 bases, with 11 bases left between them. The CDR3 is made up of 13 amino acids. The germline CDR1 and CDR2 sequences are SNHLY and FYNNEI.

This chain uses TRBV4-2 with TRBJ2-3; 9 positions match TRBD2. Germline CDR1 LGHNA, CDR2 YNFKEQ. Germline trimming cut 0 bases from V and 1 base from J; bases unmatched to any gene: 5. CDR3 length equals 17 residues. CDR3 residues: CASSQDSSGGRTDTQYF. CDR3 DNA sequence: TGTGCCAGCAGCCAAGATAGTAGCGGGGGACGCACAGATACGCAGTATTTT.

A single count supports this clone. The gene calls are TRBV2 and TRBJ2-1; D perhaps matches TRBD2 (5 bases). The V end was cut by 9 bases, the J end by 6 bases, with 15 bases between. Germline V gene sequence: CDR1 SNHLY, CDR2 FYNNEI. The length of the CDR3 is 13 residues. The chain's CDR3 is CASARASGNEQFF. The CDR3 DNA reads as TGTGCCAGTGCGCGTGCAAGCGGCAATGAGCAGTTCTTC.

The rearrangement links TRBV28 to TRBJ2-7; 7 bases align to TRBD1. Germline lookup yields CDR1 MDHEN and CDR2 SYDVKM. V lost 9 bases to trimming and J lost 3 bases; unmatched junction nucleotides: 11. The CDR3 runs to 14 residues. This CDR3 reads CASTTGQPRYEQYF. The DNA for the CDR3 is TGTGCCAGTACGACGGGACAGCCCCGCTACGAGCAGTACTTC.

The chain recombines TRBV19 with TRBJ2-5; D is perhaps TRBD1 (5 bases). This CDR3 comprises 13 residues. Trimming removed 3 bases from V and 5 bases from J, with 10 bases in between. Germline V gene lookup returns CDR1 LNHDA and CDR2 SQIVND (reference sequence). The CDR3 sequence: CASSIGAEETQYF. The CDR3 nucleotides read TGTGCCAGTAGTATTGGGGCCGAGGAGACCCAGTACTTC.

The chain couples TRBV30 to TRBJ2-7; D not certain. The CDR3 has 18 amino acids. Germline V lookup: CDR1 GTSNPN, CDR2 SVGIG (reference sequence). Trimming left V 0 bases short and J 0 bases short, with 21 bases between. CDR3 sequence: CAWSVPGFVPESSYEQYF. The CDR3 DNA reads as TGTGCCTGGAGTGTACCTGGCTTCGTTCCAGAATCCTCCTACGAGCAGTACTTC.

The count of this clone is one. V usage is TRBV5-1 and J usage is TRBJ2-1; 10 nucleotides line up with TRBD2. Germline values: CDR1 SGHRS, CDR2 YFSETQ. This CDR3 is 16 amino acids long. Trimming at V came to 4 bases and at J to 6 bases, leaving 10 bases not matched to a gene. CDR3 nucleotide sequence: TGCGCCAGCAGCGCACAGCTAGCGGGAGACGGCAATGAGCAGTTCTTC. Translation: CASSAQLAGDGNEQFF.